Here is one T cell receptor beta chain with its context. Its binding antigen is unknown. Base qualities are not provided; no much larger clone lies one nucleotide away. This record belongs to a study of blood T cell repertoires in COVID-19 (TCRdb year 2020). Background for the entire study: Collaborator samples came from the United States, Italy and Spain and covered acute and convalescent phases of COVID-19. Where available, HLA class I and class II types were obtained from metadata supplied by the sample provider rather than from assay-based typing. The material from the prospective study consisted of cDNA or gDNA derived from T cells, B-cell-depleted T cells, or PBMCs. The repertoires were released in a freely available public database intended as a resource for research on the immune response to SARS-CoV-2. Samples were obtained from the ongoing ImmuneRACE study (first 160 participants) and from 1,200 or so subjects provided by 6 global collaborators. Nearly every sample came with metadata listing a de-identified subject ID, COVID-19 status, age in years and sex. Subjects who had been exposed to COVID-19, were actively infected with it, or had recovered from it provided the deeply sampled blood TCRbeta repertoires that made up the dataset.

TCRbeta CDR3 regions were amplified from genomic DNA using the immunoSEQ Assay, a bias-controlled multiplex PCR. On the authors' methods: Nucleated cell counts per sample were estimated from amplification of reference gene primers within the assay. Sequence reads were collapsed and filtered to measure the absolute abundance of every unique TCRbeta CDR3 rearrangement. Productive Simpson clonality was computed per sample as the square root of Simpson's diversity index over productive rearrangements. In its TCRdb copy, this immuneACCESS table keeps in-frame sequences only and misses some clones. Where compared with another copy, unresolved V genes explain less than half of these, and the others have no known cause. D and trimming were read from the DNA, whereas the V and J calls and clone size are those reported in that table. Across this sample there are under 200,000 clones, with about 84% seen only once. Approximately 12% of the sample comes from the top ten.

What the research found in general, with its limitations: How much clinical and demographic metadata was included differed by source and by participant, and the metadata was provided uncurated.

Via the germline V gene, CDR1 is MDHEN and CDR2 SYDVKM. V gives up 1 base and J gives up 2 bases, and the segment between their germline ends measures 9 bases. The CDR3 runs 15 residues from the cysteine to the phenylalanine. The entry retains the CDR3 DNA only, 45 bases that are in frame from base 1. In the prospective study, participants were about 18 to 95 years old, resided in about two dozen geographic areas of the United States, and were enrolled through a virtual design. In the prospective study, participants were assigned to cohorts based on the clinical history participants reported in a screening survey and a study questionnaire. Recovered participants in ImmuneRACE Cohort 3 were defined as having two consecutive negative NP/OP PCR tests, clearance from a healthcare professional, or resolution of symptoms. Each participant in the prospective study had whole blood, serum and a nasopharyngeal or oropharyngeal swab collected by mobile phlebotomists. Participants in the prospective study had the option to provide additional blood draws and questionnaires over an approximately two-month period. Before DNA extraction, prospective study blood samples were shipped either frozen or at room temperature.

The sequenced material came from PBMCs or T cells enriched from blood (not recorded which). This sequence originates from a man in his forties or fifties who had recovered from COVID-19. The sequence joins TRBV28 to TRBJ1-3; the best D guess is TRBD1, with 5 bases matching. The DNA is TGTGCCAGCAGTTTATCAAGGGGCGCTGGAAACACCATATATTTT. Its coded protein is CASSLSRGAGNTIYF.